This T cell receptor (beta chain) was observed in a study of OX40 agonist ivuxolimab in advanced cancers. About the research overall: Patients received intravenous ivuxolimab every 2 weeks at 0.01 to 10 mg/kg. Study-wide findings and caveats: Normalized expansion of T-cell clones was also low for some nonresponders. Researchers report that CD8+ T cells had, on average, more expanded clones than CD4+. Individuals who were partial responders at 0.1-3.0 mg/kg had clonal expansion that ranked among the lowest.

Only a few counts were recorded for this clone. Its antigen is not known. Here immunoSEQ multiplex PCR was the method, and the copy in TCRdb shows in-frame clones only, minus some. The sample holds approximately 82,000 clones, 75% to 90% seen once. With 2 bases removed from V and 8 bases from J, the gap between germline ends came to 19 bases. The CDR3 loop spans 17 amino acids. Germline lookup yields CDR1 MGHRA and CDR2 YSYEKL. The chain couples TRBV4-1 to TRBJ1-6; D is uncertain. The sample in question was CD4+ or CD8+ T cells sorted from blood, obtained in a trial of the OX40 agonist ivuxolimab. The sequence came from an adult with an advanced solid tumor such as melanoma, head and neck, liver or kidney cancer. CDR3 DNA: TGCGCCAGCAGCCAATCTTCCCTTCCCCTTTTGGATTCACCCCTCCACTTT. Its protein product is CASSQSSLPLLDSPLHF.